This T cell receptor (beta chain) was profiled in a study of intratumoral heterogeneity in liver cancer. Looking at the study overall: In the full cohort of approximately 14 patients, the median age was nearly 65 years and the majority of patients were male. The study combined RNA-seq, DNA sequencing, TCR-seq and SNP array data from multiple regions of hepatocellular carcinoma specimens to study intratumor heterogeneity. The overall cohort comprised about 70 multiregional samples from some 15 HCC patients, with roughly 51 tumoral and around 20 adjacent nontumoral regions. Study-level results and caveats: A relatively low patient number and under-sampled tumor-infiltrating lymphocyte representation were acknowledged by the authors as limitations.

Every patient had early-stage hepatocellular carcinoma and received no therapy prior to surgical resection. Sampled areas lacked macroscopic evidence of necrosis or hemorrhage. Multiple regions from a couple of patients were subjected to TCR sequencing (ImmunoSeq). Each frozen resection tissue sample was taken at least 1 cm away from every other sample. Samples labelled N were derived from nontumoral liver tissue adjacent to the tumor. Genomic DNA was extracted from bulk tissue using the DNeasy blood and tissue kit. Comment on this clone: Its antigen is unknown. No much larger clonotype is one base removed from it; base qualities were not supplied.

At the junction V is shortened by 0 bases and J by 2 bases, with 7 bases in between. Via the germline V gene, CDR1 is SGHRS and CDR2 YFSETQ. Inclusive of the bounding cysteine and phenylalanine, the CDR3 is 14 residues long. The only DNA kept is the CDR3, 42 bases in frame from the first base. The immunoSEQ assay was used to sequence TCR beta chain CDR3 regions from genomic DNA. Rearranged VDJ segments were amplified with primers that anneal to V and J segments. The study's own analysis went as follows. The ImmunoSeq Analyzer software was used to calculate clonality and richness metrics. Differentially abundant clones between regions were identified using Fisher's exact test plus a beta-binomial method for added stringency. TCRdb provides this immuneACCESS table in a form limited to in-frame rearrangements. Some clones are lacking; in checked studies, under half of them reflect an unresolved V gene, and why the rest are absent is not known. V and J calls and clone size are as listed in that table; D and trimming were resolved from the DNA. In all, the sample holds just over 20,000 clones, and around two thirds of those were seen once. The top ten constitute about a sixth of the sample.

The sequence joins TRBV5-1 to TRBJ2-3; a confident D gene designation cannot be given. The specimen was tumor-adjacent normal tissue, collected before any cancer treatment. The TCR comes from a woman aged 70-85 years with hepatocellular carcinoma. The base sequence is TGCGCCAGCAGCTTGGAGCAGAACACAGATACGCAGTATTTT. This yields the protein CASSLEQNTDTQYF.